This T cell receptor (beta chain) was documented in a study of blood T cell repertoires in COVID-19. Study at large: T cells, B-cell-depleted T cells, or PBMCs supplied cDNA or gDNA.

In the authors' methods: How many nucleated cells were present was estimated from reference gene primer amplification. The protocol was immunoSEQ multiplex PCR, while the TCRdb copy is restricted to in-frame clones and leaves out a portion. V and J calls and clone size are as listed in that table; D and trimming were resolved from the DNA. The table shows around 190,000 clones, with about nine tenths occurring only once. The study drew participants aged about 18 to 89 years from approximately 23 US areas. Participants reported their clinical history, and cohort assignment relied on those reports. The sequenced material came from PBMCs or T cells enriched from blood (not recorded which). The receptor was derived from a young woman who had recovered from COVID-19.

The DNA for the CDR3 is TGTGCCAGCAGTTTATTAGCGGGCGATCCTCAGCCCCAGCATTTT. Translation: CASSLLAGDPQPQHF. This chain joins TRBV28 and TRBJ1-5, with unresolved D. V shed 1 base and J shed 6 bases, with 13 bases lying between them. CDR1 and CDR2 from the germline V gene are MDHEN and SYDVKM. This CDR3 contains 15 residues.